A selection of T cell receptor beta chains follows, all from one sample in a study of blood T cell repertoires in COVID-19. The method was immunoSEQ multiplex PCR; TCRdb's version includes in-frame clones alone and lacks a portion of them. The table has some 96,000 clones, just over 85% seen once; the top ten hold around 5%. Sequencing was performed on peripheral blood. The receptors originated from a human donor in a cohort sampled during active COVID-19. Both conserved end residues are part of each CDR3. A D gene is named only where the DNA matches it firmly. Not every row has a clone size; where given, it reads once, few, many or a size class.

size: .; V: TRBV4-2; D: TRBD1; J: TRBJ1-5; DNA: TGTGCCAGCAGCTTTACAGGGGGCAGTCAGCCCCAGCATTTT; CDR3: CASSFTGGSQPQHF
size: .; V: TRBV2; D: .; J: TRBJ2-7; DNA: TGTGCCAGCAGTTCTTCCTACGAGCAGTACTTC; CDR3: CASSSSYEQYF
size: .; V: TRBV6-6; D: TRBD1; J: TRBJ1-2; DNA: TGTGCCAGCAGCCCGGGACAGAGCGCTAACTATGGCTACACCTTC; CDR3: CASSPGQSANYGYTF
size: .; V: TRBV7-2; D: .; J: TRBJ2-5; DNA: TGTGCCAGCAGCCGAGAGACCCAGTACTTC; CDR3: CASSRETQYF
size: once; V: TRBV4-2; D: TRBD1; J: TRBJ2-7; DNA: TGTGCCAGCAGCCAGAGACAGGGGGATTACGAGCAGTACTTC; CDR3: CASSQRQGDYEQYF
size: .; V: TRBV3-1/TRBV3-2; D: .; J: TRBJ2-3; DNA: TGTGCCAGCAGCCGCAGACAGGGAGGAAAAGATACGCAGTATTTT; CDR3: CASSRRQGGKDTQYF
size: .; V: TRBV5-1; D: .; J: TRBJ1-2; DNA: TGCGCCAGCAGCTTAGTCGGGAGTGAGGCTAACTATGGCTACACCTTC; CDR3: CASSLVGSEANYGYTF
size: .; V: TRBV6-2/TRBV6-3; D: .; J: TRBJ2-4; DNA: TGTGCCAGCAGTTACTCTATTTTCAGTAACATTCAGTACTTC; CDR3: CASSYSIFSNIQYF
size: .; V: TRBV24-1; D: .; J: TRBJ2-1; DNA: TGTGCCACCAGTGACCAGGGGATCGGCAATGAGCAGTTCTTC; CDR3: CATSDQGIGNEQFF
size: .; V: TRBV7-2; D: .; J: TRBJ1-6; DNA: TGTGCCAGCAGTCCAGGGTGGACTTCACCCCTCCACTTT; CDR3: CASSPGWTSPLHF
size: .; V: TRBV19; D: TRBD2; J: TRBJ2-1; DNA: TGTGCCAGTAGTACGGGACTAGCGGGATCCTACAATGAGCAGTTCTTC; CDR3: CASSTGLAGSYNEQFF
size: .; V: TRBV27; D: TRBD1; J: TRBJ1-5; DNA: TGTGCCAGCAGAGGTGGACAGGTTCTAAATCAGCCCCAGCATTTT; CDR3: CASRGGQVLNQPQHF
size: .; V: TRBV6-6; D: .; J: TRBJ2-7; DNA: TGTGCCAGCAGTTACACGGGGGAGACGGGGGAGCAGTACTTC; CDR3: CASSYTGETGEQYF
size: .; V: TRBV18; D: TRBD2; J: TRBJ2-7; DNA: TGTGCCAGCTCTACTAGCGGGAGTTCTTACGAGCAGTACTTC; CDR3: CASSTSGSSYEQYF
size: once; V: TRBV4-3; D: TRBD2; J: TRBJ2-2; DNA: TGCGCCAGCAGCCAAGATTTGGGACTAGAGTTGAACACCGGGGAGCTGTTTTTT; CDR3: CASSQDLGLELNTGELFF
size: once; V: TRBV14; D: TRBD1; J: TRBJ1-1; DNA: TGTGCCAGCAGCCAAGTCGCCGGGACAGTTTTTGAAGCTTTCTTT; CDR3: CASSQVAGTVFEAFF
size: .; V: TRBV14; D: .; J: TRBJ1-2; DNA: TGTGCCAGCAGCCCCGTAACAGGTTCCTATGGCTACACCTTC; CDR3: CASSPVTGSYGYTF
size: .; V: TRBV5-4; D: .; J: TRBJ1-1; DNA: TGTGCCAGCAGCCCCATGAACACTGAAGCTTTCTTT; CDR3: CASSPMNTEAFF
size: .; V: TRBV5-1; D: .; J: TRBJ2-7; DNA: TGCGCCAGCAGCTTGGTTGACAGTACTTCCTACGAGCAGTACTTC; CDR3: CASSLVDSTSYEQYF